A selection of T cell receptor beta chains follows, all from one sample in a study of OX40 agonist ivuxolimab in advanced cancers. Sequencing was performed with immunoSEQ multiplex PCR; in TCRdb, only in-frame clones are kept and a portion is missing. This repertoire shows roughly 84,000 clones, about 85% found once; its top ten account for approximately 4.6%. This sample comprised CD4+ or CD8+ T cells sorted from blood, obtained in a trial of the OX40 agonist ivuxolimab. The receptor set was obtained from an adult with an advanced solid tumor such as melanoma, head and neck, liver or kidney cancer. Both conserved end residues are part of each CDR3.

TRBJ1-5 | TRBV2 | CASSKTGNQPQHF
TRBJ1-4 | TRBV27 | CASSRTAVGEKLFF
TRBJ1-2 | TRBV19 | CASSKRQRQDTNYGYTF
TRBJ1-1 | TRBV11-3 | CASSYSGLEGNTEAFF
TRBJ2-7 | TRBV27 | CASSAVPSGREQYF
TRBJ2-2 | TRBV30 | CAWITGTNTGELFF
TRBJ2-7 | TRBV6-5 | CASSLGQSNSYEQYF
TRBJ2-7 | TRBV6-1 | CASSTGGGLYEQYF
TRBJ2-7 | TRBV6-5 | CASSYSKYSAYEQYF
TRBJ1-2 | TRBV6-5 | CASSSLTGYYGYTF
TRBJ1-1 | TRBV10-1 | CASTYRGTEAFF
TRBJ2-1 | TRBV7-2 | CASSSRAGGNYNEQFF
TRBJ1-6 | TRBV5-1 | CASSLGQGGNSPLHF
TRBJ2-1 | TRBV5-1 | CASSPSGTDNEQFF
TRBJ2-7 | TRBV2 | CASSSLWLMQGGSSYEQYF
TRBJ2-1 | TRBV4-2 | CASSQDSGGAYNEQFF
TRBJ1-6 | TRBV6-6 | CASSYSYGNNSPLHF
TRBJ2-1 | TRBV5-1 | CASSLVQGYEQFF
TRBJ1-2 | TRBV5-1 | CASSTTGGDYGYTF
TRBJ1-6 | TRBV27 | CASSPMTGDNSPLHF
TRBJ1-3 | TRBV28 | CASRGTERRNTIYF
TRBJ2-2 | TRBV5-8 | CASSAWKKNTGELFF
TRBJ1-1 | TRBV19 | CASTASSNTEAFF